Reported below is one TCR beta chain. Its antigen is undetermined. This entry comes from a study of OX40 agonist ivuxolimab in advanced cancers. On the study more broadly: Two patients with cutaneous melanoma and one with hepatocellular carcinoma, three in total, showed partial responses.

This CDR3 has 13 amino acids. The germline V and J ends were trimmed by 2 bases and 3 bases, with 8 bases remaining between them. The V gene's germline CDR1 is MNHEY and CDR2 SMNVEV (reference sequence). Study outcomes and limitations: Among T cells, CD8+ cells averaged more expanded clones than CD4+ cells. Among the lowest peripheral clonal expansion occurred in 0.1-3.0 mg/kg partial responders.

Here immunoSEQ multiplex PCR was the method, and the copy in TCRdb shows in-frame clones only, minus some. The table shows about 52,000 clones, with approximately 91% occurring only once. The chain links TRBV27 to TRBJ2-7; no reliable D call. The sample here was CD4+ or CD8+ T cells sorted from blood, taken in a trial of the OX40 agonist ivuxolimab. The clonotype originates from an adult with an advanced solid tumor such as melanoma, head and neck, liver or kidney cancer. CDR3 coding DNA: TGTGCCAGCAGTTTAACAGTAAACTACGAGCAGTACTTC. It encodes CASSLTVNYEQYF.